The next 24 T cell receptor beta chains were all read from a single sample in a study of blood T cell repertoires in COVID-19. Using immunoSEQ multiplex PCR, the repertoire was profiled, and TCRdb retains in-frame clones only, with some absent. The profile shows about 140,000 clones, about 79% of them singletons. The sequenced material came from peripheral blood. The receptors were gathered from a woman of 80 years or more with active or convalescent COVID-19.

The rearrangement links TRBV7-9 to TRBJ2-7, with 8 bases identical to TRBD2. The V and J ends lost 6 bases and 0 bases, in that order; junction bases with no gene match: 13. This CDR3 region has 17 residues. CDR1 is SEHNR and CDR2 is FQNEAQ in the germline V gene (reference sequence). CDR3 coding DNA: TGTGCCAGCAGGGGCTGGGCGGGGGGCCCCAGCTCCTACGAGCAGTACTTC. Its translation: CASRGWAGGPSSYEQYF. The variable domain in full, completed from reference TRBV7-9 and TRBJ2-7, reads DTGVSQNPRHKITKRGQNVTFRCDPISEHNRLYWYRQTLGQGPEFLTYFQNEAQLEKSRLLSDRFSAERPKGSFSTLEIQRTEQGDSAMYLCASRGWAGGPSSYEQYFGPGTRLTVT.

The chain combines TRBV24-1 with TRBJ1-1; 7 bases map to TRBD1. J gave up 0 bases and V 10 bases, and 4 bases lay outside the gene matches. The CDR3 covers 13 residues. The germline V gene has CDR1 KGHDR and CDR2 SFDVKD. The CDR3 coding sequence is TGTGCCACAGGGACAGTTTTGAACACTGAAGCTTTCTTT. It encodes CATGTVLNTEAFF.

For the CDR3, the DNA is TGTGCCAGCAGTCCCACCCGGACAGTAAACACTGAAGCTTTCTTT. This codes for CASSPTRTVNTEAFF. The J gene is TRBJ1-1, the V gene TRBV2, with a weak D call TRBD1 (6 bases). The CDR3 has 15 residues. The V end lost 5 bases, the J end lost 2 bases, and 15 bases lay between the germline ends. Germline V gives CDR1 SNHLY, CDR2 FYNNEI.

This clone was detected only a few times. The rearrangement uses TRBV5-4 and TRBJ1-1; perhaps TRBD1 as D (5 bases). V was cut by 2 bases and J by 6 bases, with 23 bases left in between. Germline CDR1 SGHNT, CDR2 YYREEE (reference sequence). The CDR3 is made up of 17 amino acids. The CDR3 DNA sequence: TGTGCCAGCAGCTTCAACCGCTTCGGAGGGGTAAACTCTGAAGCTTTCTTT. Protein product: CASSFNRFGGVNSEAFF.

This chain links TRBV7-6 with TRBJ2-3; D possibly corresponds to TRBD2 (5 bases). Germline V gene data show CDR1 as SGHVS and CDR2 as FNYEAQ. Trimming cost V 5 bases and J 5 bases, with 17 bases left between them. The CDR3 loop spans 15 amino acids. This CDR3 is CASSPSLGIKDTQYF. The CDR3 region has the DNA TGTGCCAGCAGCCCTTCACTAGGGATCAAAGATACGCAGTATTTT.

The rearrangement links TRBV9 to TRBJ1-1, with a weak D call TRBD1 (6 bases). Germline values: CDR1 SGDLS, CDR2 YYNGEE. Trimming took off 4 bases at V and 4 bases at J, with 17 bases between the two ends. The CDR3 runs to 15 residues. The CDR3 DNA follows: TGTGCCAGCAGCCCCCAGGGCAGGGGATCCACTGAAGCTTTCTTT. Its protein product is CASSPQGRGSTEAFF.

This chain uses TRBV7-9 with TRBJ2-3, with 12 bases lining up with TRBD2. CDR1 and CDR2 from the germline V gene are SEHNR and FQNEAQ (reference sequence). The CDR3 has 16 residues. CDR3 bases: TGTGCTTGCGACCTAGCGGGGGGGCCTGCCTCAGATACGCAGTATTTT. Amino acids: CACDLAGGPASDTQYF.

The chain uses TRBV5-6 and TRBJ2-1; 10 bases fit TRBD2. Looked up from germline, CDR1 is SGHDT and CDR2 is YYEEEE. The J segment lost 8 bases and the V segment lost 2 bases, leaving 4 bases of the junction unmatched. The CDR3 runs to 14 residues. Here the CDR3 reads CASSLGAGGYEQFF. CDR3 sequence (DNA): TGTGCCAGCAGCTTAGGAGCGGGGGGGTATGAGCAGTTCTTC.

This clone was recorded a few times. The rearrangement joins TRBV2 to TRBJ1-2, with 9 positions matching TRBD1. Unmatched junction bases numbered 4, after V lost 3 bases and J lost 8 bases. The length of the CDR3 is 13 residues. The germline CDR1 and CDR2 sequences are SNHLY and FYNNEI. This CDR3 is CASSEDRGEGYTF. DNA of the CDR3: TGTGCCAGCAGTGAGGACAGGGGTGAAGGCTACACCTTC.

The sample holds a few counts of this clone. The chain couples TRBV12-3 or TRBV12-4 to TRBJ1-3; TRBD1 matches at 8 bases. The CDR3 is made up of 13 amino acids. The V gene end was trimmed by 5 bases and the J gene end by 5 bases; junction bases not matched to a gene: 2. For the CDR3, the DNA is TGTGCCAGCAGTACAGGGGGTAGAAACACCATATATTTT. Translation: CASSTGGRNTIYF.

The chain links TRBV28 to TRBJ2-4, with 8 bases aligning to TRBD1. The V and J ends lost 4 bases and 6 bases, in that order; junction bases with no gene match: 8. CDR3 size: 15 residues. CDR1 is MDHEN and CDR2 is SYDVKM in the germline V gene. For the CDR3, the DNA is TGTGCCAGCAGTTCACCGGACAGGGCGCGAAACATTCAGTACTTC. As protein: CASSSPDRARNIQYF.

V usage is TRBV19 and J usage is TRBJ1-5; no clear D. Per germline, CDR1 LNHDA and CDR2 SQIVND (reference sequence). The CDR3 runs 12 residues. Trimming shortened V by 0 bases and J by 7 bases, and 4 bases separated the two germline ends. The CDR3 coding sequence is TGTGCCAGTAGTATAGATCAGCAGCCCCAGCATTTT. This gives the protein CASSIDQQPQHF. The full variable domain, in which reference TRBV19 and TRBJ1-5 provide the parts outside the CDR3, is DGGITQSPKYLFRKEGQNVTLSCEQNLNHDAMYWYRQDPGQGLRLIYYSQIVNDFQKGDIAEGYSVSREKKESFPLTVTSAQKNPTAFYLCASSIDQQPQHFGDGTRLSIL.

The CDR3 DNA follows: TGCGCCAGCAGCTTGGAGTTTGCGGCTGGGGCCAACGTCCTGACTTTC. Translation gives CASSLEFAAGANVLTF. V is TRBV5-1 and J is TRBJ2-6; D is undetermined. Between the trimmed V and J ends, which lost 0 bases and 2 bases, there was a span of 9 bases. This CDR3 spans 16 amino acids. Germline V lookup: CDR1 SGHRS, CDR2 YFSETQ. The full variable domain, in which reference TRBV5-1 and TRBJ2-6 provide the parts outside the CDR3, is KAGVTQTPRYLIKTRGQQVTLSCSPISGHRSVSWYQQTPGQGLQFLFEYFSETQRNKGNFPGRFSGRQFSNSRSEMNVSTLELGDSALYLCASSLEFAAGANVLTFGAGSRLTVL.

The chain has TRBV19 and TRBJ2-6; tentative D call: TRBD1 (5 bases). Germline assignment: CDR1 LNHDA and CDR2 SQIVND (reference sequence). The V end lost 6 bases, the J end lost 2 bases, and 5 bases lay between the germline ends. The CDR3 loop spans 13 amino acids. CDR3 in DNA: TGTGCCAGTAGGGGGCCTGGGGCCAACGTCCTGACTTTC. Amino acid sequence: CASRGPGANVLTF.

The CDR3: CASSLWRQGEAFF. The CDR3, as DNA: TGTGCCAGCAGTTTGTGGAGACAGGGAGAAGCTTTCTTT. The chain has TRBV5-4 and TRBJ1-1, with TRBD1 matching over 7 bases. The germline V gene has CDR1 SGHNT and CDR2 YYREEE (reference sequence). This CDR3 contains 13 residues. With 5 bases clipped from V and 8 bases from J, the junction kept 9 bases outside the gene matches.

This clone was counted only a few times. The V call is TRBV19, the J call TRBJ1-5; TRBD1 is a possible D gene (5 bases). Trimming took 6 bases from V and 3 from J, leaving 12 bases between them. Germline V lookup: CDR1 LNHDA, CDR2 SQIVND (reference sequence). This CDR3 spans 14 amino acids. CDR3 region: CASSHQGYNQPQHF. In DNA form, the CDR3 reads TGTGCCAGTAGCCACCAGGGATACAATCAGCCCCAGCATTTT.

This clone was picked up one time. This chain connects TRBV18 to TRBJ1-2; TRBD1 agrees at 8 bases. Germline CDR1 KGHSH, CDR2 LQKENI. The V and J ends lost 2 bases and 2 bases, in that order; junction bases with no gene match: 19. This CDR3 has 20 residues. The CDR3 region is CASSPIRRTGIQPENYGYTF. CDR3 bases: TGTGCCAGCTCACCAATACGGAGGACAGGGATCCAGCCCGAAAACTATGGCTACACCTTC.

The chain joins TRBV7-9 to TRBJ1-2; 9 nucleotides match TRBD1. V shed 0 bases and J 4 bases; nucleotides not matched to a gene: 6. The CDR3 has 16 amino acids. Germline CDR1 and CDR2: SEHNR and FQNEAQ (reference sequence). CDR3: CASSLARQTGGYGYTF. CDR3 bases: TGTGCCAGCAGCTTAGCGCGACAGACAGGGGGCTATGGCTACACCTTC. Using reference TRBV7-9 and TRBJ1-2 for the parts outside the CDR3, the full variable domain is DTGVSQNPRHKITKRGQNVTFRCDPISEHNRLYWYRQTLGQGPEFLTYFQNEAQLEKSRLLSDRFSAERPKGSFSTLEIQRTEQGDSAMYLCASSLARQTGGYGYTFGSGTRLTVV.

The rearrangement links TRBV11-2 to TRBJ2-7, with TRBD1 matching 9 bases. Trimming took 6 bases from V and 12 from J; bases not matched to a gene: 18. CDR1 is SGHAT, CDR2 FQNNGV, per germline. The CDR3 is made up of 15 amino acids. The CDR3 sequence: CASRKASDRGLDWYF. CDR3 DNA: TGTGCCAGCAGAAAAGCATCGGACAGGGGACTGGATTGGTACTTC.

This clone has just a few counts. The chain couples TRBV28 to TRBJ1-5, with D hard to call. The CDR3 has 15 amino acids. Deletions cut 2 bases from V and 3 bases from J, with 11 bases between. Germline CDR1 MDHEN, CDR2 SYDVKM. The CDR3 DNA follows: TGTGCCAGCAGTTTACCGGGATCGAACAATCAGCCCCAGCATTTT. Its protein is CASSLPGSNNQPQHF. Together with reference TRBV28 and TRBJ1-5, the CDR3 gives the full variable domain: DVKVTQSSRYLVKRTGEKVFLECVQDMDHENMFWYRQDPGLGLRLIYFSYDVKMKEKGDIPEGYSVSREKKERFSLILESASTNQTSMYLCASSLPGSNNQPQHFGDGTRLSIL.

V and J are TRBV4-2 and TRBJ1-4; TRBD1 matches 7 bases. CDR3 length equals 16 residues. CDR1 and CDR2 (germline): LGHNA, YNFKEQ. Losses at the gene ends were 4 bases for V and 4 bases for J; bases not matched to a gene: 9. The chain's CDR3 is CASSRSSGTDNEKLFF. CDR3 nucleotides: TGTGCCAGCAGCCGAAGTTCCGGGACAGATAATGAAAAACTGTTTTTT.

This chain links TRBV19 with TRBJ1-2; 7 positions match TRBD1. The CDR3 totals 16 residues. Unmatched junction bases numbered 9, after V lost 4 bases and J lost 1 base. Germline CDR1 and CDR2: LNHDA and SQIVND (reference sequence). The CDR3 spells CASSTKRTGDNYGYTF. CDR3 nucleotide sequence: TGTGCCAGTAGTACCAAAAGGACAGGAGATAACTATGGCTACACCTTC.

The rearrangement uses TRBV19 and TRBJ2-5; 9 positions match TRBD1. Trimming removed 3 bases from V and 2 bases from J; junction bases left unmatched: 10. Looked up from germline, CDR1 is LNHDA and CDR2 is SQIVND (reference sequence). This CDR3 is 17 amino acids long. CDR3 protein: CASSIGTRTGAQETQYF. The CDR3 nucleotides are TGTGCCAGTAGTATCGGGACCCGGACAGGGGCTCAAGAGACCCAGTACTTC.

This chain links TRBV28 with TRBJ1-2; D gene uncertain. This CDR3 is 12 amino acids long. V lost 3 bases, J lost 3 bases, and 5 bases lay in between. The germline V gene encodes CDR1 MDHEN and CDR2 SYDVKM. The CDR3 DNA is TGTGCCAGCAGTTTCAGGTACTATGGCTACACCTTC. Translating gives CASSFRYYGYTF.